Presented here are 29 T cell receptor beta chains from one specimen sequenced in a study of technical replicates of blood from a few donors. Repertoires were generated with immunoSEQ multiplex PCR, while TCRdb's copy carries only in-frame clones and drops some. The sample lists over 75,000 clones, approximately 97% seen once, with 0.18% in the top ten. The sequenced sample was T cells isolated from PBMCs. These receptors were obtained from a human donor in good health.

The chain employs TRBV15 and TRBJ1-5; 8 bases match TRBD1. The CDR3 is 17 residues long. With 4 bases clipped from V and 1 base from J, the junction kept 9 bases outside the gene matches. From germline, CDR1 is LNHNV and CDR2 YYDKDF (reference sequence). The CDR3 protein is CATSTTGGIVSNQPQHF. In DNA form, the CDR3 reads TGTGCCACCAGCACTACAGGGGGAATCGTCAGCAATCAGCCCCAGCATTTT.

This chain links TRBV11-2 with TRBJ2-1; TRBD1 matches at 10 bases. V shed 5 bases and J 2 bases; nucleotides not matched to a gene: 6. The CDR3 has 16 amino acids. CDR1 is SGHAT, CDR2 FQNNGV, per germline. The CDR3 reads CASSKGQGTPYNEQFF. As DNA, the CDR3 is TGTGCCAGCAGCAAGGGACAGGGGACCCCCTACAATGAGCAGTTCTTC.

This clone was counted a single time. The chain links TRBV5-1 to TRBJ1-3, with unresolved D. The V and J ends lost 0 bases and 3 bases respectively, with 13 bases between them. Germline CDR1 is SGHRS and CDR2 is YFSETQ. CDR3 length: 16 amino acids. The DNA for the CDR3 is TGCGCCAGCAGCTTGGATGGAGGGAAGGGTGGAAACACCATATATTTT. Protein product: CASSLDGGKGGNTIYF. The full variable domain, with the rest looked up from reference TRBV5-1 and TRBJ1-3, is KAGVTQTPRYLIKTRGQQVTLSCSPISGHRSVSWYQQTPGQGLQFLFEYFSETQRNKGNFPGRFSGRQFSNSRSEMNVSTLELGDSALYLCASSLDGGKGGNTIYFGEGSWLTVV.

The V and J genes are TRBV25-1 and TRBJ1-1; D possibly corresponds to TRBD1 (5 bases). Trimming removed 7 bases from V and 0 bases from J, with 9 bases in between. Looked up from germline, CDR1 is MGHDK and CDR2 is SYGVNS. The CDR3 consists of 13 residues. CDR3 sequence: CASTDRLNTEAFF. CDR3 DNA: TGTGCCAGCACCGACAGATTGAACACTGAAGCTTTCTTT.

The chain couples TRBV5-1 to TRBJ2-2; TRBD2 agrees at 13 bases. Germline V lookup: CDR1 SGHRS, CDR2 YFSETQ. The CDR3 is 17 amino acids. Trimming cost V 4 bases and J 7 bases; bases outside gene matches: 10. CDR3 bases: TGCGCCAGCAGCCCGCCGACTAGCGGGGGGCCGGTCGGGGAGCTGTTTTTT. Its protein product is CASSPPTSGGPVGELFF.

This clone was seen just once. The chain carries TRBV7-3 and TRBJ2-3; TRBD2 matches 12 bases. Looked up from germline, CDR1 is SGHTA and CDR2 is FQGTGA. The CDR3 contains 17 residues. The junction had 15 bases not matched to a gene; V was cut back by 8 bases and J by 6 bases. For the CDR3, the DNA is TGTGCCAGCTGCCAGCTAGCGGGGGGGCCTTTATCCGATACGCAGTATTTT. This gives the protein CASCQLAGGPLSDTQYF.

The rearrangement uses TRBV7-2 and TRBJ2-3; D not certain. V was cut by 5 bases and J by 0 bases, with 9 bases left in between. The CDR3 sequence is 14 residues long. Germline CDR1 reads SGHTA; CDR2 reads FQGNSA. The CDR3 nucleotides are TGTGCCAGCAGCCCCGGTGCTAGCACAGATACGCAGTATTTT. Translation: CASSPGASTDTQYF.

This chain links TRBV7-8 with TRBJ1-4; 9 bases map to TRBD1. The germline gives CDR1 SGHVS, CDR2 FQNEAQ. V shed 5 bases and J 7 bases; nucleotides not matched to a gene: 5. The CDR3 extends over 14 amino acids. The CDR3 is CASSNRGHREKLFF. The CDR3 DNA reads TGTGCCAGCAGCAACAGGGGGCACCGTGAAAAACTGTTTTTT.

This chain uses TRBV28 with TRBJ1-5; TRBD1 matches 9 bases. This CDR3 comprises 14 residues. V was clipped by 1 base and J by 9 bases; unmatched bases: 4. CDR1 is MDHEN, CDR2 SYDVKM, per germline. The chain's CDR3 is CASSLLRGQGPQHF. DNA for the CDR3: TGTGCCAGCAGTTTATTAAGGGGACAGGGGCCCCAGCATTTT.

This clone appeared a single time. CDR3 region: CASSYPGESDTQYF. The CDR3 DNA reads TGTGCCAGCAGTTACCCGGGGGAATCAGATACGCAGTATTTT. The genes are TRBV6-6 and TRBJ2-3; tentative D call: TRBD2 (6 bases). The germline V and J ends were trimmed by 2 bases and 4 bases, with 10 bases remaining between them. Germline CDR1 is MNHNY and CDR2 is SVGAGI (reference sequence). The CDR3 has 14 residues.

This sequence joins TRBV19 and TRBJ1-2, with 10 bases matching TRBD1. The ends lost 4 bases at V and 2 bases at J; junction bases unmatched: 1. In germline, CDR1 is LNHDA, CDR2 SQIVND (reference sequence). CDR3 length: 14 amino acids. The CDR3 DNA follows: TGTGCCAGTAGTAGGGACAGGGGAAACTATGGCTACACCTTC. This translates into CASSRDRGNYGYTF.

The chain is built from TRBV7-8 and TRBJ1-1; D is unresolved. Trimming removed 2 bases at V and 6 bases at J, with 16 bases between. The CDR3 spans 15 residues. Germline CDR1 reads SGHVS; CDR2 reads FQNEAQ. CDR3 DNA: TGTGCCAGCAGCTTATTCGGGGAAAGGTCCTCTGAAGCTTTCTTT. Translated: CASSLFGERSSEAFF. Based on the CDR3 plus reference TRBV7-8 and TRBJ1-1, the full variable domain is GAGVSQSPRYKVAKRGQDVALRCDPISGHVSLFWYQQALGQGPEFLTYFQNEAQLDKSGLPSDRFFAERPEGSVSTLKIQRTQQEDSAVYLCASSLFGERSSEAFFGQGTRLTVV.

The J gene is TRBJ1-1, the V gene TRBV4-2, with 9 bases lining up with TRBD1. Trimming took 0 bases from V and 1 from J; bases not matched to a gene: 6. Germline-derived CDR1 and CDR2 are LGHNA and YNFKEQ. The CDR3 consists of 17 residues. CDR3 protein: CASSQDDDRGGNTEAFF. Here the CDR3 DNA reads TGTGCCAGCAGCCAAGATGATGACAGGGGGGGGAACACTGAAGCTTTCTTT.

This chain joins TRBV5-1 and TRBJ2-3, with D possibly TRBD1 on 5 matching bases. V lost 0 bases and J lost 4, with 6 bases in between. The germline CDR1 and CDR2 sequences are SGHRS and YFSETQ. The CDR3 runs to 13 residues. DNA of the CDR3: TGCGCCAGCAGCTTGGTAGGGGCAGATACGCAGTATTTT. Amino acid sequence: CASSLVGADTQYF. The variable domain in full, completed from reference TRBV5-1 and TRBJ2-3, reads KAGVTQTPRYLIKTRGQQVTLSCSPISGHRSVSWYQQTPGQGLQFLFEYFSETQRNKGNFPGRFSGRQFSNSRSEMNVSTLELGDSALYLCASSLVGADTQYFGPGTRLTVL.

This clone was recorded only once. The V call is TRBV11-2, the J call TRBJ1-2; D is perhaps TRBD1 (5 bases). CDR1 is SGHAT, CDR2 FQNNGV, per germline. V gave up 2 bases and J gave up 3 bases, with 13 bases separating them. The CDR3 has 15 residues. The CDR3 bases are TGTGCCAGCAGCTTACCCAGAGGGGACTACTATGGCTACACCTTC. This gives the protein CASSLPRGDYYGYTF.

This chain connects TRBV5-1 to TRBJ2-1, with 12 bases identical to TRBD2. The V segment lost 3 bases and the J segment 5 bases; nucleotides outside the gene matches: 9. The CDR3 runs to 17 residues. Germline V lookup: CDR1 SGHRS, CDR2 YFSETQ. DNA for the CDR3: TGCGCCAGCAGCTCAAAATCCGGGACTAGCGGGCACAATGAGCAGTTCTTC. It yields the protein CASSSKSGTSGHNEQFF.

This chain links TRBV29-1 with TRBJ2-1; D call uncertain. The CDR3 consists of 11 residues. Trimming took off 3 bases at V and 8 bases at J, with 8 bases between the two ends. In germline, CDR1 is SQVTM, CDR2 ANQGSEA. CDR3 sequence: CSVDSVYEQFF. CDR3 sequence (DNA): TGCAGCGTTGACTCAGTTTATGAGCAGTTCTTC.

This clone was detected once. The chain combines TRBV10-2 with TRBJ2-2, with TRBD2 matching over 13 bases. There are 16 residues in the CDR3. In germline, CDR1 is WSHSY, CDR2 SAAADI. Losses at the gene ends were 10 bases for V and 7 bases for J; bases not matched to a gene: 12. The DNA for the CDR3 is TGCGCCACCACGGGACTAGCGGGGAAGCAAAGCGGGGAGCTGTTTTTT. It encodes CATTGLAGKQSGELFF.

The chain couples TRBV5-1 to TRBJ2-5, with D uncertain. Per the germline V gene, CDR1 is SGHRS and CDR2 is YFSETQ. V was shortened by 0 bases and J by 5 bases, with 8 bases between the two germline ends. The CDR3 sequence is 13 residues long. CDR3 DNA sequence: TGCGCCAGCAGCTTGGACGGGTGGGAGACCCAGTACTTC. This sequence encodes CASSLDGWETQYF.

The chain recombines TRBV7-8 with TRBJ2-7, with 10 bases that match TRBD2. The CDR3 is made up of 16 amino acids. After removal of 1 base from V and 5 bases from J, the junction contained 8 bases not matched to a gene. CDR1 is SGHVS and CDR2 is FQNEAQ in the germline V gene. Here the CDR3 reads CASSLEVAGGIHEQYF. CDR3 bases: TGTGCCAGCAGCTTAGAGGTAGCGGGGGGTATCCACGAGCAGTACTTC.

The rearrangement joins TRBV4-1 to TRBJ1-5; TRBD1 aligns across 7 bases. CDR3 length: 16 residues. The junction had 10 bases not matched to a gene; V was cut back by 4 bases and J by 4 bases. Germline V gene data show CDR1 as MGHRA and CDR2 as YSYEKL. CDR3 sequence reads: CASSLTQGTGNQPQHF. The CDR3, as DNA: TGCGCCAGCAGCCTTACACAGGGGACGGGGAATCAGCCCCAGCATTTT.

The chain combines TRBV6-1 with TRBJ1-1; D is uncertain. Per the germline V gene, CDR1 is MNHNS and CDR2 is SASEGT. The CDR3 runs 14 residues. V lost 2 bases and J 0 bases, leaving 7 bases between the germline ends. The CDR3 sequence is CASSEPSMNTEAFF. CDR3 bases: TGTGCCAGCAGTGAACCGAGCATGAACACTGAAGCTTTCTTT.

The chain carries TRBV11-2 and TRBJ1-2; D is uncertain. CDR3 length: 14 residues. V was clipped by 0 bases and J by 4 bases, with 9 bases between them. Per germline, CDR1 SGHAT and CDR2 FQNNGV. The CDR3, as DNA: TGTGCCAGCAGCTTAGATCCCAGAACCTATGGCTACACCTTC. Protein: CASSLDPRTYGYTF.

CDR3 coding DNA: TGTGCCAGCAGCCAACTAGCGCACACCGGGGAGCTGTTTTTT. This translates into CASSQLAHTGELFF. This rearrangement joins TRBV6-4 to TRBJ2-2; 7 bases agree with TRBD2. Trimming at V came to 6 bases and at J to 3 bases, leaving 4 bases not matched to a gene. Germline CDR1 is MRHNA and CDR2 is SNTAGT. The CDR3 consists of 14 residues.

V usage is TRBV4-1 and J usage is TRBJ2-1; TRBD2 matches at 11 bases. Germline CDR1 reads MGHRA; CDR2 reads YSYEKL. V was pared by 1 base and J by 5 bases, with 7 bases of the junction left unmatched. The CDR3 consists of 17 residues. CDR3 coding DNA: TGCGCCAGCAGCCAAGTGGCTAGCGGGAGGCAGGACAATGAGCAGTTCTTC. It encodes CASSQVASGRQDNEQFF.

CDR3 in amino acids: CASSDWTSGYNEQFF. CDR3 in DNA: TGTGCCAGCAGTGACTGGACTAGCGGATACAATGAGCAGTTCTTC. The chain has TRBV6-5 and TRBJ2-1; 10 nucleotides agree with TRBD2. CDR3 length: 15 amino acids. Germline V gene sequence: CDR1 MNHEY, CDR2 SVGAGI. The V and J ends lost 5 bases and 4 bases, in that order; junction bases with no gene match: 5.

In DNA, the CDR3 is TGTGCCAGCTTGGGGACAGGGAATAGGGACGTGGCGCAGTATTTT. Translated: CASLGTGNRDVAQYF. The V and J genes are TRBV28 and TRBJ2-3; TRBD1 matches at 9 bases. CDR1 and CDR2 (germline): MDHEN, SYDVKM. The CDR3 length is 15 residues. Trimming took 8 bases from V and 10 from J; bases not matched to a gene: 16.

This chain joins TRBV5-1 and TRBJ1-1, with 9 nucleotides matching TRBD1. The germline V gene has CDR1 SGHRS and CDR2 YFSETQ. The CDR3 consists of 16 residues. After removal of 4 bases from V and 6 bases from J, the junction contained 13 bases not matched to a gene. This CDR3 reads CASSRGPGTGLAEAFF. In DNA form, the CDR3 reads TGCGCCAGCAGCCGCGGTCCCGGGACAGGGTTAGCTGAAGCTTTCTTT.

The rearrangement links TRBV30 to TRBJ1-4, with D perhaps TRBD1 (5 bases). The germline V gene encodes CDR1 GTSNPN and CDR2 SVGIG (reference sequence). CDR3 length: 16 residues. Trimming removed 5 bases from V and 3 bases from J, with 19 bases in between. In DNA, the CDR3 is TGTGCCTGGGTGGGGCGGAAGGGGACTGCTAATGAAAAACTGTTTTTT. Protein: CAWVGRKGTANEKLFF.